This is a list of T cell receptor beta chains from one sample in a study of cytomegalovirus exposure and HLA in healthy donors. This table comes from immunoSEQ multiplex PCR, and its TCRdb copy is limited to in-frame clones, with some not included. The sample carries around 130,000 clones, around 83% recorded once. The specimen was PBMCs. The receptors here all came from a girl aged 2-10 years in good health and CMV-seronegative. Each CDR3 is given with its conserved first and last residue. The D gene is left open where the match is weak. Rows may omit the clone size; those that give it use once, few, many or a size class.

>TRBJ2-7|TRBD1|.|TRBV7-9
TGTGCCAGCAGCCCCGACAGGGGGTACGAGCAGTACTTC
CASSPDRGYEQYF
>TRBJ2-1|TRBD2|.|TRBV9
TGTGCCAGCAGCGACTTAGCGGGAGGGCCCTCGGGTGAGCAGTTCTTC
CASSDLAGGPSGEQFF
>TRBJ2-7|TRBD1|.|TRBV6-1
TGTGCCAGCAGTCAGGGGGCGGGATCCTACGAGCAGTACTTC
CASSQGAGSYEQYF
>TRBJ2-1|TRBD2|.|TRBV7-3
TGTGCCAGCAGCCTTAGTCCGGGGGGTGACTACAATGAGCAGTTCTTC
CASSLSPGGDYNEQFF
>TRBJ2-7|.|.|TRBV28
TGTGCCAGCACCATACCGGGGTCGTACTCCTACGAGCAGTACTTC
CASTIPGSYSYEQYF
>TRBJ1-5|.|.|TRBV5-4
TGTGCCAGCAGCCCAGTCTTGGGGGCCCTCAATCAGCCCCAGCATTTT
CASSPVLGALNQPQHF
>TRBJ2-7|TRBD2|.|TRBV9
TGTGCCAGCAGCGCCTTTAGCGGGGGGGTGTACGAGCAGTACTTC
CASSAFSGGVYEQYF
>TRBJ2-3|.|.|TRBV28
TGTGCCAGCAGTTCCCTCTCGTCCAGTTCAACAGATACGCAGTATTTT
CASSSLSSSSTDTQYF
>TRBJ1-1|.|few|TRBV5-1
TGCGCCAGCAGCTTGGCGGGGGGAATGAACACTGAAGCTTTCTTT
CASSLAGGMNTEAFF
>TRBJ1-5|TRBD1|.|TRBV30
TGTGCCTGGAGGGGACAGGGCGACCATCAGCCCCAGCATTTT
CAWRGQGDHQPQHF
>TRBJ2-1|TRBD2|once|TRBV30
TGTGCCTGGAGTTTCGGGGGGTTATACAATGAGCAGTTCTTC
CAWSFGGLYNEQFF
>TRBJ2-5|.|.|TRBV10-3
TGTGCCGTCCACCGGGACAAAGAAGAGACCCAGTACTTC
CAVHRDKEETQYF
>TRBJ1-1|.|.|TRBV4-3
TGCGCCAGCAGCCAAGATACCAGTTTAGAAGCTTTCTTT
CASSQDTSLEAFF
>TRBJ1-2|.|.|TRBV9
TGTGCCAGCAGCGTAGGCCAGGACTATGGCTACACCTTC
CASSVGQDYGYTF
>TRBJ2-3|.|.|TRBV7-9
TGTGCCAGCAGCCCCCGGACTTTTCCCCTCACGGGTACGCAGTATTTT
CASSPRTFPLTGTQYF
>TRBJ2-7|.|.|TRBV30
TGTGCCTGGAGTGTGCAGGACGAGCAGTACTTC
CAWSVQDEQYF
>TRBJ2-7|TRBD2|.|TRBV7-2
TGTGCCAGCAGCTTAGACGTTCTAGCGGGAGGACGTTCCTACGAGCAGTACTTC
CASSLDVLAGGRSYEQYF
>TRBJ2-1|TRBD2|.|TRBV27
TGTGCCAGCAGCGACCCTGGACTAGCGGGCGCGGGTGAGCAGTTCTTC
CASSDPGLAGAGEQFF
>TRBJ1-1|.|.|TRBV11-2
TGTGCCAGCAGCTTTATGCGGACAGCTAACACTGAAGCTTTCTTT
CASSFMRTANTEAFF
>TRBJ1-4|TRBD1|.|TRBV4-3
TGCGCCAGCAGCCAAGTTACCGGGACAGGGGGCAGGGGAGAACTGTTTTTT
CASSQVTGTGGRGELFF
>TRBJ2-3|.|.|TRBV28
TGTGCCAGCAGTTTCCCCGCCCGCGGCACAGATACGCAGTATTTT
CASSFPARGTDTQYF
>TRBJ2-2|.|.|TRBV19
TGTGCCAGTAGCGACAACCCGCGCGACACCGGGGAGCTGTTTTTT
CASSDNPRDTGELFF
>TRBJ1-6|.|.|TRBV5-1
TGCGCCAGCAGCTTGGAATCAGGAGGTAATTCACCCCTCCACTTT
CASSLESGGNSPLHF
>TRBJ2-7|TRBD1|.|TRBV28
TGTGCCAGCAGTACAGGGGCGAGGTCCTACGAGCAGTACTTC
CASSTGARSYEQYF
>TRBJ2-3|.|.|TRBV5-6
TGTGCCAGCAGTTTGACAATTAGCACAGATACGCAGTATTTT
CASSLTISTDTQYF
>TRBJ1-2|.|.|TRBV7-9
TGTGCCAGCAGCCCAGTGGACAGTCTCTTCGCTGAAGGCTACACCTTC
CASSPVDSLFAEGYTF
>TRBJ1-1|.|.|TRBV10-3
TGTGCCATCAGACATGCTGGAGGGGACACTGAAGCTTTCTTT
CAIRHAGGDTEAFF
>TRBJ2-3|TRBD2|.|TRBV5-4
TGTGCCAGCAGCGTTAGCGGGAGCGCAGATACGCAGTATTTT
CASSVSGSADTQYF
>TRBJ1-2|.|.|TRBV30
TGTGCCTGGATCCCCCGGCGAAGGGAGGGACCTAACTATGGCTACACCTTC
CAWIPRRREGPNYGYTF
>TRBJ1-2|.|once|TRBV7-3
TGTGCCAGCAGCACCTCCGGGGGAGCTGGCTACACCTTC
CASSTSGGAGYTF
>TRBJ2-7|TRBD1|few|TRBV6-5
TGTGCCAGCAGTTACTCTACGGCAGGGGGTAAACACGAGCAGTACTTC
CASSYSTAGGKHEQYF
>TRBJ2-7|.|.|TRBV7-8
TGTGCCAGCAGCTTAGGGGTAGGGGGCTACGAGCAGTACTTC
CASSLGVGGYEQYF
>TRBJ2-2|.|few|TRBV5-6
TGTGCCAGCAGCTTAACGGGCAGGGTGGCCGGGGAGCTGTTTTTT
CASSLTGRVAGELFF
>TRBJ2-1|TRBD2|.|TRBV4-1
TGCGCCAGCAGCCCCGCTAGCGGGGGGGTTTACAATGAGCAGTTCTTC
CASSPASGGVYNEQFF
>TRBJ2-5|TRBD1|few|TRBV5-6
TGTGCCAGCAGCTTGTGGGACAGGATCATGTGGCAGTACTTC
CASSLWDRIMWQYF
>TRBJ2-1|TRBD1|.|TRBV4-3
TGCGCCAGCAGCCAAGGACAGGGTGGGGAGCAGTTCTTC
CASSQGQGGEQFF
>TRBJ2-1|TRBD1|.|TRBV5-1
TGCGCCAGCAGCTTGGTGGGGACAGGGGGTCGGAATGAGCAGTTCTTC
CASSLVGTGGRNEQFF
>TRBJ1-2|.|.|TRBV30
TGTGCCTGGCTTCAGGGCTATGGCTACACCTTC
CAWLQGYGYTF